The rows below give T cell receptor beta chains drawn from one sample of a study of cytomegalovirus exposure and HLA in healthy donors. This table comes from immunoSEQ multiplex PCR, and its TCRdb copy is limited to in-frame clones, with some not included. The profile shows about 110,000 clones, 73% of them singletons. Source material: PBMCs. The receptors stem from a man between 25 and 39 years old in good health and CMV-seronegative. The CDR3 runs from the conserved cysteine through the conserved F or W. The order of the fields is V gene, J gene, CDR3 protein.

V: TRBV19
J: TRBJ2-1
CDR3: CASSIVQGAGEQFF

V: TRBV5-6
J: TRBJ2-7
CDR3: CASSKGSSYEQYF

V: TRBV5-1
J: TRBJ2-1
CDR3: CASSMTGDSYNEQFF

V: TRBV28
J: TRBJ1-4
CDR3: CASRRDSGGYEKLFF

V: TRBV5-1
J: TRBJ1-4
CDR3: CASSFGQGASVEKLFF

V: TRBV6-5
J: TRBJ2-7
CDR3: CASSYGHLGRYEQYF

V: TRBV15
J: TRBJ2-5
CDR3: CATSRGGSGREETQYF

V: TRBV10-3
J: TRBJ2-3
CDR3: CAISEGTSGGQITDTQYF

V: TRBV4-1
J: TRBJ2-7
CDR3: CASSRGGEQYF

V: TRBV7-2
J: TRBJ2-7
CDR3: CASSSAGSSYEQYF

V: TRBV6-4
J: TRBJ1-1
CDR3: CASSDTGRGTEAFF

V: TRBV18
J: TRBJ1-5
CDR3: CASSLRAGHQPQHF

V: TRBV5-4
J: TRBJ2-7
CDR3: CASSLGSSGIFEQYF

V: TRBV10-3
J: TRBJ2-3
CDR3: CAIRLAGKSVDTQYF

V: TRBV27
J: TRBJ2-7
CDR3: CASSFSRDRGYEQYF

V: TRBV7-2
J: TRBJ2-5
CDR3: CASSLRAANQETQYF

V: TRBV18
J: TRBJ1-3
CDR3: CASSPLQALSGNTIYF

V: TRBV25-1
J: TRBJ2-7
CDR3: CASRHDAAEQYF

V: TRBV30
J: TRBJ2-4
CDR3: CAWNAGTGADIQYF

V: TRBV5-1
J: TRBJ1-6
CDR3: CASSLVLGRTGGHSPLHF

V: TRBV2
J: TRBJ2-7
CDR3: CASSASYEQYF

V: TRBV7-7
J: TRBJ2-1
CDR3: CASSLGGVRSNEQFF

V: TRBV4-1
J: TRBJ1-6
CDR3: CASSQDRGGNSPLHF

V: TRBV19
J: TRBJ2-1
CDR3: CASSIGTNLGNEQFF

V: TRBV9
J: TRBJ1-2
CDR3: CASSAESHSGYTF

V: TRBV28
J: TRBJ1-2
CDR3: CASTGGTLNNYGYTF

V: TRBV28
J: TRBJ2-3
CDR3: CASSFQGSTDTQYF

V: TRBV6-1
J: TRBJ2-7
CDR3: CASSNRGGSYEQYF

V: TRBV9
J: TRBJ2-2
CDR3: CASSVNLAGVTGELFF

V: TRBV5-1
J: TRBJ2-7
CDR3: CASSLAEGGPYEQYF

V: TRBV27
J: TRBJ1-4
CDR3: CASSSTGGREKLFF

V: TRBV21-1
J: TRBJ2-3
CDR3: CASSDGLAADTQYF